The clone carrying this T cell receptor beta chain was observed many times. These data originate in a study of CD8 T cells in ankylosing spondylitis. TCRdb recomputed calls from the 5' RACE reads with MiXCR, one row per CDR3 protein. In the table there are some 220,000 distinct CDR3 sequences, approximately 7.6% of which are singletons. Trimming took off 4 bases at V and 7 bases at J, with 22 bases between the two ends. The CDR3 sequence is 16 residues long. Germline V gene sequence: CDR1 LGHNA, CDR2 YNFKEQ. The TCR sequence derives from a female donor with ankylosing spondylitis or in good health (not recorded which). Sequencing was carried out using blood, either unsorted or a sorted T cell fraction (not recorded which). The rearrangement joins TRBV4-2 to TRBJ1-2, with D uncertain. The CDR3 nucleotides are TGTGCCAGCAGCCTCGAGCCCCCCGGAGGGTTGGGTGGCTACACCTTC. Translated: CASSLEPPGGLGGYTF.